This TCR beta chain was identified in a study of Ad26.COV2.S vaccination and SARS-CoV-2 variants. Produced via immunoSEQ multiplex PCR; TCRdb's table is partial and in-frame only. The sample has fewer than 800,000 clones, roughly 90% seen once. Treatment in this sample: 19 received Ad26.COV2.S at low or high dose, single or two shots; several received placebo; per-sample allocation not given. Samples came from day 63 after the first vaccine or placebo injection. The CDR3 has 14 amino acids. Germline V lookup: CDR1 MNHEY, CDR2 SVGAGI. Between the trimmed V and J ends, which lost 7 bases and 4 bases, there was a span of 16 bases.

The TCR sequence derives from a person aged 18-65 years who received the Ad26.COV2.S COVID-19 vaccine or a placebo. The chain carries TRBV6-5 and TRBJ1-1, with TRBD1 as a possible D gene (6 bases). The sequences come from peripheral blood, collected in a trial of Ad26.COV2.S vaccine versus placebo. This CDR3 reads CASKVRGQVTEAFF. CDR3 nucleotides: TGTGCCAGCAAAGTCCGGGGGCAGGTCACTGAAGCTTTCTTT.